This T cell receptor (beta chain) was documented in a study of PD-1 blockade in classical Hodgkin lymphoma. The study, taken as a whole, reports: Possible causes of repertoire differences, disease activity or prior therapy, remain undefined. Nivolumab initiated under 1 year post-ASCT led to patient exclusion. There was a significant rise in CD4+ TCR diversity by C4D1, with no such rise for CD8+.

In regard to this clone: The antigen remains unidentified.

Profiling relied on immunoSEQ multiplex PCR, and the TCRdb table lists in-frame clones only, not all of them. Among fewer than 65,000 clones, about nine tenths were seen once, and the ten largest hold around 9.7%. All the patients suffered relapse after autologous stem cell transplantation, and brentuximab vedotin exposure differed. V lost 6 bases, J lost 7 bases, and 15 bases lay in between. The CDR3 loop spans 14 amino acids. Germline loops: CDR1 MGHRA, CDR2 YSYEKL. This specimen was peripheral blood mononuclear cells (PBMCs), taken at baseline. The origin of this receptor is a human donor with classical Hodgkin lymphoma. This sequence joins TRBV4-1 and TRBJ1-4, with D possibly matching TRBD1 (5 bases). The CDR3 nucleotides are TGCGCCAGCAGAATCGACAGACTCTCTGAAAAACTGTTTTTT. Translation gives CASRIDRLSEKLFF.